This T cell receptor beta chain was sequenced for a study of CD8 T cells in Susac syndrome. Random hexamers were used to reverse transcribe roughly 0.45 to 1 ug of RNA. The TCR beta CDR3 was amplified by immunoSEQ multiplex PCR across 54 Vbeta, 13 Jbeta. A single record per CDR3 protein comes from TCRdb applying MiXCR to the immunoSEQ multiplex PCR reads. The sample yields 40,000 to 60,000 distinct CDR3 sequences, approximately 93% seen once. Sequencing was performed on CD8+ T cells from PBMCs. The origin of this receptor is a human donor with multiple sclerosis.

CDR3 nucleotides: TGTGCCAGTTGCATAGCGGGGGGGCAAGAGCAGTTCTTC. It codes for CASCIAGGQEQFF. The chain carries TRBV6-5 and TRBJ2-1, with 11 bases identical to TRBD2. CDR3 length: 13 amino acids. Germline lookup yields CDR1 MNHEY and CDR2 SVGAGI. The junction had 8 bases not matched to a gene; V was cut back by 9 bases and J by 10 bases.